This TCR beta chain comes out of a study of OX40 agonist ivuxolimab in advanced cancers. Study in general: Mean age approximately 66 years, range about 20 to 79; just over 80% male. Earlier treatment with anti-PD-1, anti-PD-L1 or anti-CTLA-4 was permitted, and over 35% had received some.

The CDR3 consists of 16 residues. Per germline, CDR1 SGHTA and CDR2 FQGNSA. J gave up 1 base and V 5 bases, and 6 bases lay outside the gene matches. Here immunoSEQ multiplex PCR was the method, and the copy in TCRdb shows in-frame clones only, minus some. This table holds about 90,000 clones, around 90% found once. As regards this clone: Its target is not known.

Broader study findings: Low normalized T-cell clonal expansion was additionally recorded for some nonresponders. Not determined was the antigen specificity of the expanded peripheral T cells.

The sequences come from CD4+ or CD8+ T cells sorted from blood, collected in a trial of the OX40 agonist ivuxolimab. The source of this sequence is an adult with an advanced solid tumor such as melanoma, head and neck, liver or kidney cancer. The V gene is TRBV7-2, the J gene TRBJ1-5, with 9 bases aligning to TRBD1. As DNA, the CDR3 is TGTGCCAGCAGCCCTACAGGGGGCGTAAGCAATCAGCCCCAGCATTTT. It is translated as CASSPTGGVSNQPQHF. Combining the CDR3 with reference TRBV7-2 and TRBJ1-5 gives the whole variable domain GAGVSQSPSNKVTEKGKDVELRCDPISGHTALYWYRQSLGQGLEFLIYFQGNSAPDKSGLPSDRFSAERTGGSVSTLTIQRTQQEDSAVYLCASSPTGGVSNQPQHFGDGTRLSIL.